The present TCR beta chain was sequenced within a study of T cell responses to AZD1222 COVID-19 vaccine. V was pared by 3 bases and J by 2 bases, with 3 bases of the junction left unmatched. Germline CDR1 SGHTA, CDR2 FQGNSA. CDR3 length: 15 residues. Data came from immunoSEQ multiplex PCR; TCRdb stores just in-frame clones and leaves some out. The table records 150,000 to 200,000 clones, over 80% of them present only once. The source material was peripheral blood, sampled on day 0 of AZD1222 vaccination. The J gene is TRBJ2-5, the V gene TRBV7-2, with 10 bases aligning to TRBD2. This clonotype originated in an adult in good health. CDR3 residues: CASSFIAGGQETQYF. The CDR3 DNA sequence: TGTGCCAGCAGCTTTATAGCGGGGGGACAAGAGACCCAGTACTTC.